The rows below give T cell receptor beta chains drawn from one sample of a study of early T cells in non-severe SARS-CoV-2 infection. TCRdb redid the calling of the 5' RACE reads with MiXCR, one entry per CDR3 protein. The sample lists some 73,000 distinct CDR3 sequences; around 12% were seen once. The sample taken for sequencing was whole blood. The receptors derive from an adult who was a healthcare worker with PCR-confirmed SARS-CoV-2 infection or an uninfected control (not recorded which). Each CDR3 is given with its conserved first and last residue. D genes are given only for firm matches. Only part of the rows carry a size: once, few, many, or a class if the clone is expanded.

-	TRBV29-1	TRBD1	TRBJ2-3	CSVAGTVGGWDSDTQYF	TGCAGCGTAGCCGGGACAGTCGGTGGTTGGGATTCAGATACGCAGTATTTT
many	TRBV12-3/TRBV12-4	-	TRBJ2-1	CASNSNQDEQFF	TGTGCCAGCAACTCAAACCAGGATGAGCAGTTCTTC
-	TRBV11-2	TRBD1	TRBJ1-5	CASSPGAGQSNQPQHF	TGTGCCAGCAGCCCTGGGGCGGGACAGAGCAATCAGCCCCAGCATTTT
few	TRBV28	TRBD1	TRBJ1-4	CASSSTGTGNEKLFF	TGTGCCAGCAGTTCCACCGGGACAGGGAATGAAAAACTGTTTTTT
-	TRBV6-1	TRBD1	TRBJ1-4	CAAGTGATNEKLFF	TGTGCCGCGGGGACAGGGGCAACTAATGAAAAACTGTTTTTT
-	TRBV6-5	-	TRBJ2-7	CASSYRGAYEQYF	TGTGCCAGCAGTTACAGGGGCGCCTACGAGCAGTACTTC
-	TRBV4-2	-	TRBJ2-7	CASSQDFQRGAYEQYF	TGTGCCAGCAGCCAAGACTTTCAGAGGGGGGCGTACGAGCAGTACTTC
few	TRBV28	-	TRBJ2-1	CASTGQLEANEQFF	TGTGCCAGCACCGGACAGTTAGAGGCTAATGAGCAGTTCTTC
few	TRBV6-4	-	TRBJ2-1	CASINNTELPYNEQFF	TGTGCCAGCATTAACAACACTGAGCTCCCCTACAATGAGCAGTTCTTC
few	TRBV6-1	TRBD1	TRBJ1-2	CASSRTGALDGYTF	TGTGCCAGCAGTAGGACAGGGGCTCTGGATGGCTACACCTTC
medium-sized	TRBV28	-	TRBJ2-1	CASRPMAGRTYNEQFF	TGTGCCAGCAGGCCCATGGCGGGGCGAACGTACAATGAGCAGTTCTTC
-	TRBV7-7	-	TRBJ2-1	CASSLGKGRGEQFF	TGTGCCAGCAGCTTAGGGAAGGGACGGGGCGAGCAGTTCTTC
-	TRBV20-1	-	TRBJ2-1	CSARDFRGPNEQFF	TGCAGTGCTCGGGACTTCAGGGGCCCAAATGAGCAGTTCTTC
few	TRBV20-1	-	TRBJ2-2	CSASGDLNTGELFF	TGCAGTGCTAGTGGAGACTTAAACACCGGGGAGCTGTTTTTT
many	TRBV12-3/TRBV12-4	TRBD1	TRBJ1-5	CASSEPQGGQPQHF	TGTGCCAGCAGCGAACCACAGGGGGGGCAGCCCCAGCATTTT
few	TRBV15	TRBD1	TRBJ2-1	CATSRASGGGSYNEQFF	TGTGCCACCAGCAGGGCCTCAGGGGGCGGCTCCTACAATGAGCAGTTCTTC
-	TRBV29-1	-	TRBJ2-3	CSVDLGAAGPDTQYF	TGCAGCGTTGATTTGGGGGCCGCGGGTCCAGATACGCAGTATTTT
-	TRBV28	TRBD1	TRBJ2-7	CASSATGGSYEQYF	TGTGCCAGCAGTGCCACAGGGGGCTCCTACGAGCAGTACTTC
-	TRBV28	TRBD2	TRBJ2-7	CASSGLGLADYEQYF	TGTGCCAGCAGTGGGTTGGGACTAGCGGACTACGAGCAGTACTTC
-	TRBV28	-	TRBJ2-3	CASRSTGSLDTQYF	TGTGCCAGCAGATCGACAGGCTCTCTAGATACGCAGTATTTT
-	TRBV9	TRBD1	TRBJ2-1	CASSPTGGADNEQFF	TGTGCCAGCAGCCCGACAGGGGGCGCCGACAATGAGCAGTTCTTC
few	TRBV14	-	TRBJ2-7	CASSQDLLASPTYEQYF	TGTGCCAGCAGCCAAGATTTGTTGGCGAGCCCAACCTACGAGCAGTACTTC
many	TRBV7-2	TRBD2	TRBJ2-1	CASSPTREAVWEQFF	TGTGCCAGCAGCCCCACACGGGAGGCAGTATGGGAGCAGTTCTTC
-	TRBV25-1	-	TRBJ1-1	CASSIGMNTEAFF	TGTGCCAGCAGTATAGGGATGAACACTGAAGCTTTCTTT
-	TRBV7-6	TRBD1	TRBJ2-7	CASSSLGQSYEQYF	TGTGCCAGCAGCTCCCTGGGACAGAGCTACGAGCAGTACTTC
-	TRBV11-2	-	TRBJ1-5	CASSSDIGPNQPQHF	TGTGCCAGCAGCTCCGACATAGGCCCCAATCAGCCCCAGCATTTT
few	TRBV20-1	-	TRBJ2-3	CSAPRGGNTDTQYF	TGCAGTGCCCCACGTGGGGGGAATACAGATACGCAGTATTTT
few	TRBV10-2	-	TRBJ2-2	CASKVGGRKTGELFF	TGCGCCAGCAAAGTCGGGGGTCGGAAAACCGGGGAGCTGTTTTTT
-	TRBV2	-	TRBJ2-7	CASSERSGVYEQYF	TGTGCCAGCAGTGAAAGGAGCGGCGTCTACGAGCAGTACTTC
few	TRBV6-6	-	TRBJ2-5	CASSYNRGTAFQETQYF	TGTGCCAGCAGTTACAACCGGGGGACAGCCTTCCAGGAGACCCAGTACTTC